The TCR beta chain described here comes from a study of T cell responses to AZD1222 COVID-19 vaccine. Assay used: immunoSEQ multiplex PCR; TCRdb lists only in-frame clones, some missing. The data show some 110,000 clones, over 80% seen once. V lost 6 bases, J lost 7 bases, and 16 bases stayed unmatched. Germline V gene sequence: CDR1 MDHEN, CDR2 SYDVKM. The CDR3 has 18 residues. Study-wide results and caveats: The study found vaccine-associated CD4 TCRs spanning spike, dominant at 160-218 and 743-854. Seropositivity was recorded at baseline in only six AZD1222 recipients. Clonal diversity may have been underestimated in mostly white British donors. In all cases, repertoires were sampled only after the peak T cell response.

Worth noting for this clone: What it recognizes is unknown.

This TCR was sampled from an adult in good health. J is TRBJ2-4 and V is TRBV28; 12 bases agree with TRBD2. This specimen was peripheral blood, taken on day 0 of AZD1222 vaccination. The CDR3 sequence is CASSPPLAGGPGGNIQYF. In DNA, the CDR3 is TGTGCCAGCAGCCCTCCCCTAGCGGGAGGGCCGGGAGGGAACATTCAGTACTTC.